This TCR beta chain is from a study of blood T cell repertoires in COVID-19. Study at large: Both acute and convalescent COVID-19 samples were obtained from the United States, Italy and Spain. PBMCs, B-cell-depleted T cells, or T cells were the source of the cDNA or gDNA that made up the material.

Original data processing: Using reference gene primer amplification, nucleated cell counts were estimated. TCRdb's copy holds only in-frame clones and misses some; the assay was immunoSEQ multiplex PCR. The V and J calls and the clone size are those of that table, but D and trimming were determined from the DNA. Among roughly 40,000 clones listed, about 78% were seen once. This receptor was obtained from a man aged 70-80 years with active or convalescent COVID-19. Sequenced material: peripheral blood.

CDR3 sequence (DNA): TGTGCCAGCAGCTTGGACGGGGGAGGCACCCAGTACTTC. Protein: CASSLDGGGTQYF. The rearrangement uses TRBV5-4 and TRBJ2-5; possibly TRBD2 for D (6 bases). This CDR3 region has 13 residues. Per germline, CDR1 SGHNT and CDR2 YYREEE (reference sequence). V shed 0 bases and J shed 8 bases, with 11 bases lying between them.